This T cell receptor beta chain was profiled in a study of human T cells and chemical hapten exposure. Broader study findings: Donors had alopecia, so their immune response may differ from healthy people's. A positive correlation with patch test score was shown by PT1 expanded TCR counts.

Time point described: pre-sensitization, week 0. As to treatment: therapeutic diphenylcyclopropenone sensitization with weekly scalp DPC. The authors extracted total RNA from unfractionated whole blood. TCRdb re-analysed the RACE reads in MiXCR, keeping a single row per CDR3 protein. The table lists more than 80,000 distinct CDR3 sequences, approximately 12% of them singletons, with over 1.5% in the top ten. V was pared by 6 bases and J by 0 bases, with 2 bases of the junction left unmatched. CDR3 length equals 14 residues. Per germline, CDR1 MRHNA and CDR2 SNTAGT. This clonotype occurred a few times. What it binds is not known.

The clonotype originates from a woman in her forties or fifties with alopecia areata. Some clones in this sample may be carry-over from other donors' samples. J is TRBJ2-1 and V is TRBV6-4, with 7 nucleotides matching TRBD1. Material: whole blood, obtained in connection with sensitization to the hapten diphenylcyclopropenone (DPC). DNA of the CDR3: TGTGCCAGCAGAAGGGACAGCTCCTACAATGAGCAGTTCTTC. Its protein product is CASRRDSSYNEQFF.